Given below is one T cell receptor beta chain in context. Antigen specificity is unknown. Cells designated naive CD8 were CD45RO-negative and were positively selected for CCR7, with terminally differentiated effector memory CD45RA+ cells excluded. The entry originates in a study of shared clonotypes between healthy human individuals. Study-level points and caveats: Around 5% was the fraction of naive CD4 clonotypes found shared across four donors.

With 3 bases removed from V and 1 base from J, the gap between germline ends came to 12 bases. The CDR3 extends over 15 amino acids. The germline CDR1 and CDR2 sequences are MDHEN and SYDVKM. Splitting of each subset's genomic DNA was done evenly across several immunoSEQ plates. For sorted subsets, roughly 200 ng DNA per replicate equaled roughly 29,000 T cell genomes. The table came from immunoSEQ multiplex PCR; TCRdb's copy has only in-frame clones and leaves some out. The sample holds 550,000 to 650,000 clones; 90% to 97% are singletons and the top ten take more than 0.085%. The clonotype comes from a woman aged 30 to 39 in good health. The sequenced sample was naive CD8+ T cells sorted from blood. J is TRBJ1-1 and V is TRBV28; D perhaps matches TRBD1 (6 bases). The CDR3 region has the DNA TGTGCCAGCAGTTTCCCGGGACAACAGAACACTGAAGCTTTCTTT. Its translation is CASSFPGQQNTEAFF.